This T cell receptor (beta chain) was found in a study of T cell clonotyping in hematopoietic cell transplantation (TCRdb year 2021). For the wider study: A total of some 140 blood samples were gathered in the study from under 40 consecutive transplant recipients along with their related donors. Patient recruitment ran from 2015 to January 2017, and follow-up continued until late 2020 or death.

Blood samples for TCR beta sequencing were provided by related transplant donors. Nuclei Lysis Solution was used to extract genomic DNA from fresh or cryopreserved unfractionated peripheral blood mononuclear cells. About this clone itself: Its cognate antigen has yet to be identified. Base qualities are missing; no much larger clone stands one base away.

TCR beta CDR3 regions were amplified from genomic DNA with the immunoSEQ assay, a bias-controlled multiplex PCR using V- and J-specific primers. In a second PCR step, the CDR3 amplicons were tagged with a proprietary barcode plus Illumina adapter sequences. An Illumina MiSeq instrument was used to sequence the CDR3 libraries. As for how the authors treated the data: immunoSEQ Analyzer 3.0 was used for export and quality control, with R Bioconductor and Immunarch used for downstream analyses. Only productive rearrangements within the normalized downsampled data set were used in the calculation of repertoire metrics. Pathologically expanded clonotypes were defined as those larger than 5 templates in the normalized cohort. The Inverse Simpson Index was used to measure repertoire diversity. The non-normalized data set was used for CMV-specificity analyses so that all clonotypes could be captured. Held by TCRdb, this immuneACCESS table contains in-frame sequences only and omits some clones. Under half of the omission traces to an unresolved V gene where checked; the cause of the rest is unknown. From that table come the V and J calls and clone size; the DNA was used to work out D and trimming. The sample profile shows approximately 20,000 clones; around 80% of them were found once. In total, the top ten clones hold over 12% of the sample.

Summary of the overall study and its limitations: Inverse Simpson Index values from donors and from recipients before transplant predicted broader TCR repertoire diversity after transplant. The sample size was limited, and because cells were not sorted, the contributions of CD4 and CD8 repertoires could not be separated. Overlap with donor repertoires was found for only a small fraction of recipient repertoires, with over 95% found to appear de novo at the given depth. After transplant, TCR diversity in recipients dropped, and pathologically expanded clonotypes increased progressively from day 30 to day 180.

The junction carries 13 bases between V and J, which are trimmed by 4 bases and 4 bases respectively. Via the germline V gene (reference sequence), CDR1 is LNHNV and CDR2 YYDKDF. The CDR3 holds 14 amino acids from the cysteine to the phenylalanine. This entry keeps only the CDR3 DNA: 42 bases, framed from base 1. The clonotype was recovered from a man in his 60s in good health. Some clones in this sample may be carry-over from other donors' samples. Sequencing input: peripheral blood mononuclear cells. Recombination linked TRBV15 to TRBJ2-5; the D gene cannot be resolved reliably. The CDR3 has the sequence CATSMSGGRETQYF. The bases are TGTGCCACCAGCATGTCAGGCGGACGAGAGACCCAGTACTTC.